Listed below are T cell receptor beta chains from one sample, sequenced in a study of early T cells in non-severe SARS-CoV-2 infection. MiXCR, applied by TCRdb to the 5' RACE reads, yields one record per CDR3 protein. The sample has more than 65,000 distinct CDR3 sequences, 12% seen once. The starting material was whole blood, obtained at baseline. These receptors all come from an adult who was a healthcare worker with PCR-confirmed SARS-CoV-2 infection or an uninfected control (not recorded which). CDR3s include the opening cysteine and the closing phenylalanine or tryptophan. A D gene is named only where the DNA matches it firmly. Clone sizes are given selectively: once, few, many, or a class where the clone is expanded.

CDR3: CASSVATGELFF
DNA: TGTGCCAGCAGCGTAGCCACCGGGGAGCTGTTTTTT
J: TRBJ2-2
length: 12
D: NA
V: TRBV9
size: NA

CDR3: CASKPTGTGDTGELFF
DNA: TGTGCCAGCAAACCAACGGGGACAGGGGACACCGGGGAGCTGTTTTTT
J: TRBJ2-2
length: 16
D: TRBD1
V: TRBV3-1
size: NA

CDR3: CASSVHPGQGYNEQFF
DNA: TGTGCCAGCAGCGTACATCCGGGACAGGGTTACAATGAGCAGTTCTTC
J: TRBJ2-1
length: 16
D: TRBD1
V: TRBV9
size: few

CDR3: CASSPNRGQPQHF
DNA: TGTGCCAGCAGCCCAAACAGGGGCCAGCCCCAGCATTTT
J: TRBJ1-5
length: 13
D: TRBD1
V: TRBV28
size: few

CDR3: CSGASGGAGTDTQYF
DNA: TGCAGTGGGGCTAGCGGGGGGGCTGGCACAGATACGCAGTATTTT
J: TRBJ2-3
length: 15
D: TRBD2
V: TRBV20-1
size: many

CDR3: CASSQVVGQETQYF
DNA: TGCGCCAGCAGCCAAGTTGTGGGACAAGAGACCCAGTACTTC
J: TRBJ2-5
length: 14
D: NA
V: TRBV4-1
size: NA

CDR3: CASSQGDTNTGELFF
DNA: TGCGCCAGCAGCCAAGGAGACACGAACACCGGGGAGCTGTTTTTT
J: TRBJ2-2
length: 15
D: NA
V: TRBV4-3
size: many

CDR3: CASSPHGQRASGGAPYNEQFF
DNA: TGCGCCAGCAGCCCCCACGGACAGCGAGCTAGCGGGGGCGCGCCCTACAATGAGCAGTTCTTC
J: TRBJ2-1
length: 21
D: TRBD2
V: TRBV5-1
size: NA

CDR3: CASSTRTGVAEAFF
DNA: TGTGCCAGCAGTACTAGGACAGGGGTCGCTGAAGCTTTCTTT
J: TRBJ1-1
length: 14
D: TRBD1
V: TRBV6-2/TRBV6-3
size: NA

CDR3: CASSFAPSGSSTDTQYF
DNA: TGTGCCAGCAGTTTTGCCCCTTCGGGATCTAGCACAGATACGCAGTATTTT
J: TRBJ2-3
length: 17
D: NA
V: TRBV28
size: few